Described below is a single T cell receptor (beta chain) sequence and its context. Its antigen is as yet unknown. This sample was taken from a study of T-cell reconstitution after alpha-beta-depleted transplantation in children. Molecular barcoding with unique molecular identifiers was used for the TCRbeta library. TCRdb re-called the PCR reads with MiXCR, one entry per CDR3 protein. This table holds 300,000 to 400,000 distinct CDR3 sequences, under 20% found once. Overall study results and limits: Roughly two months post-transplant, alpha-beta T cells reportedly originated from several hundred graft clones that had expanded. Some patients' high day-60 TCRbeta diversity was traced to surviving recipient T cells and thymic progenitors. Newly made T cells mostly supplied T-cell counts and diversity one year after transplant.

This specimen consisted of PBMCs, mostly from graft donor cells, obtained 360 days after TCRalphabeta/CD19-depleted stem cell transplant. The clonotype comes from a male patient aged 2-9 years who had a stem cell transplant for acute lymphoblastic leukemia, so the T cells may come from the graft donor.

CDR3 sequence: CASSQEPSPYNEQFF. In DNA, the CDR3 is TGCGCCAGCAGCCAAGAGCCCTCTCCCTACAATGAGCAGTTCTTC. The V and J genes are TRBV4-3 and TRBJ2-1, with no clear D. V was pared by 0 bases and J by 2 bases, with 8 bases between. CDR1 LGHNA and CDR2 YSLEER come from the germline V gene. The CDR3 length is 15 residues.